The 3 T cell receptor beta chains listed next were all sequenced from one sample in a study of blood T cell repertoires in COVID-19. Generated by immunoSEQ multiplex PCR, the TCRdb table keeps only in-frame clones and is missing some. Among more than 95,000 clones, 85% to 90% were seen once, and the ten largest hold roughly 8%. The sequenced material came from peripheral blood. Receptors were obtained from a man over 45 with acute or convalescent COVID-19.

The V and J genes are TRBV19 and TRBJ2-1; 10 nucleotides agree with TRBD2. This CDR3 has 18 amino acids. J gave up 2 bases and V 5 bases, and 12 bases lay outside the gene matches. Germline CDR1 reads LNHDA; CDR2 reads SQIVND (reference sequence). The CDR3 reads CASSEGELAGIPYNEQFF. CDR3 bases: TGTGCCAGTAGTGAGGGAGAACTAGCGGGAATCCCCTACAATGAGCAGTTCTTC. Full variable domain (outside the CDR3, taken from reference TRBV19 and TRBJ2-1): DGGITQSPKYLFRKEGQNVTLSCEQNLNHDAMYWYRQDPGQGLRLIYYSQIVNDFQKGDIAEGYSVSREKKESFPLTVTSAQKNPTAFYLCASSEGELAGIPYNEQFFGPGTRLTVL.

This sequence joins TRBV24-1 and TRBJ2-5, with D possibly matching TRBD1 (5 bases). The V end was cut by 5 bases, the J end by 0 bases, with 9 bases between. The CDR3 spans 14 residues. CDR1 and CDR2 (germline): KGHDR, SFDVKD. This CDR3 reads CATSGGGNQETQYF. CDR3 sequence (DNA): TGTGCCACCAGTGGGGGCGGAAACCAAGAGACCCAGTACTTC.

This chain links TRBV6-6 with TRBJ1-5, with D possibly TRBD1 on 6 matching bases. Trimming pared 7 bases from V and 2 bases from J, leaving 9 bases between. Germline-derived CDR1 and CDR2 are MNHNY and SVGAGI (reference sequence). CDR3 length equals 13 residues. This CDR3 is CASNRAGNQPQHF. CDR3 DNA sequence: TGTGCCAGCAACAGGGCTGGCAATCAGCCCCAGCATTTT.